The clone carrying this T cell receptor (beta chain) was picked up many times. What it recognizes is unknown. The data derive from a study of T cell repertoires in cytomegalovirus infection. Across the whole study: Indications of both CMV infection and matching HLA type were provided by public TCR beta signatures.

Germline lookup yields CDR1 SGHDT and CDR2 YYEEEE. V gave up 1 base and J gave up 2 bases, with 13 bases separating them. This CDR3 region has 17 residues. TCRdb re-called the reads through MiXCR, storing one row per CDR3 protein. The sample includes about 210,000 distinct CDR3 sequences, 6.5% of them seen just once. General observations from the study: Cumulative public TCR beta family frequency identified CMV carriers with the relevant HLA. The study found HLA-C-restricted CMV-specific TCR beta clonotypes dominating the ex vivo response.

This TCR was recovered from a human donor in good health (CMV status not recorded). Some clones in this sample may be carry-over from other donors' samples. The V call is TRBV5-6, the J call TRBJ2-6; D is perhaps TRBD1 (5 bases). Sample: PBMCs. CDR3 protein: CASSLFSAGTGANVLTF. The CDR3, as DNA: TGTGCCAGCAGCTTGTTTTCTGCAGGGACTGGGGCCAACGTCCTGACTTTC.